Sequencing of this T cell receptor (beta chain) was carried out in a study of cytomegalovirus exposure and HLA in healthy donors. Vbeta (60) and Jbeta (13) primers were used in the PCR. Clones were read by immunoSEQ multiplex PCR, and TCRdb kept only the in-frame ones, dropping some. Recorded for this sample: over 70,000 clones. Study-wide points: Through in vitro validation, three CMV-associated chains were shown to be specific for CMV antigens.

About this clone: Its antigen is still unknown.

The CDR3 loop spans 18 amino acids. With V trimmed by 5 bases and J by 3 bases, 16 bases remained unmatched. CDR1 SEHNR and CDR2 FQNEAQ come from the germline V gene (reference sequence). Sequencing used PBMCs. This TCR was sampled from a woman aged 40 to 55 in good health and CMV-seropositive. The chain is built from TRBV7-9 and TRBJ2-1; 7 bases match TRBD2. CDR3 in amino acids: CASSLRSGRDYLYNEQFF. For the CDR3, the DNA is TGTGCCAGCAGCCTACGTTCAGGACGGGACTACCTCTACAATGAGCAGTTCTTC.